This T cell receptor (beta chain) was recovered during a study of identical twins. This clonotype was observed a handful of times. TCRdb independently ran MiXCR on the 5' RACE reads; one entry per CDR3 protein. The sample lists 400,000 to 550,000 distinct CDR3 sequences; approximately 22% were seen once. The CDR3 contains 13 residues. V lost 2 bases, J lost 4 bases, and 10 bases lay in between. Germline CDR1 reads SGHRS; CDR2 reads YFSETQ. These sequences were also reported in another study, on T cells expressing NK-cell markers.

This chain connects TRBV5-1 to TRBJ2-7; D is unresolved. The sample was CD4+ T cells sorted from blood. This receptor was obtained from a woman between 18 and 29 years old in good health. As DNA, the CDR3 is TGCGCCAGCAGCTTTAGGGATACTTACGAGCAGTACTTC. Amino acids: CASSFRDTYEQYF.